The 3 T cell receptor beta chains below all came from one sample that was sequenced in a study of spatial heterogeneity in lung cancer. TCRdb re-analysed the 5' RACE reads in MiXCR, keeping a single row per CDR3 protein. The sample shows tens of thousands of distinct CDR3 sequences, about 7% of them seen only once. Time point: sample taken at primary tumor resection. No cell sorting; template was whole RNA from tumor, lung tissue or PBMC. Sequences were derived from PBMCs, sampled at surgery. Every receptor here comes from a male donor with early-stage non-small cell lung cancer.

This clonotype was seen only a few times. This chain uses TRBV7-2 with TRBJ2-1, with TRBD2 identical over 9 bases. The CDR3 is 15 amino acids. The V gene end was trimmed by 4 bases and the J gene end by 8 bases; junction bases not matched to a gene: 9. CDR1 is SGHTA and CDR2 is FQGNSA in the germline V gene. DNA for the CDR3: TGTGCCAGCAGCTCACAACTAGCGGGTCCCCATGAGCAGTTCTTC. Protein sequence: CASSSQLAGPHEQFF.

This clonotype was counted a few times. This may arise from a read error, as a much more abundant clone is one base away. The chain joins TRBV11-2 to TRBJ2-1; 9 bases agree with TRBD2. CDR1 SGHAT and CDR2 FQNNGV come from the germline V gene. This CDR3 has 14 residues. CDR3 DNA: TGTGCCATCAGCTTATATGCTAGCGGGGAGGAGCAGTTCTTC. Translated, it gives CAISLYASGEEQFF.

There are many counts of this clonotype. The chain links TRBV6-6 to TRBJ1-1; D ambiguous. The CDR3 spans 12 residues. Germline CDR1 and CDR2: MNHNY and SVGAGI (reference sequence). Trimming stripped 0 bases from V and 8 bases from J, with 7 bases between. The CDR3 here is CASSYSTGEAFF. The CDR3 DNA reads as TGTGCCAGCAGTTACTCGACCGGGGAAGCTTTCTTT.